This TCR beta chain was profiled in a study of T cells in Graves' hyperthyroidism and ophthalmopathy. On the study more broadly: Before any treatment, at initial diagnosis, peripheral blood was collected.

TCR beta CDR3 sequences were amplified from RNA transcripts. An initial round of RT-PCR targeting the TCR CDR3 relied on the HTBI primer set. TCRdb redid the calling of the multiplex PCR reads with MiXCR, one entry per CDR3 protein. This table holds roughly 380,000 distinct CDR3 sequences, about 15% found once. General study points: Researchers found most expanded thyroid clonotypes above 0.001 in blood as well.

Stable disease denoted Graves' hyperthyroidism without ophthalmopathy progression within 18 months. With regard to this clonotype: Its antigen is undetermined.

The CDR3 is made up of 13 amino acids. The ends were cut back, 3 bases at V and 0 bases at J, with 4 bases in the middle. Germline assignment: CDR1 KGHDR and CDR2 SFDVKD. V gene TRBV24-1 combines with J gene TRBJ1-1; D is unclear. The TCR originated in a woman aged 55 to 70 with Graves' hyperthyroidism. Sequencing was carried out using blood. CDR3 nucleotide sequence: TGTGCCACCAGTGATACAGTGAACACTGAAGCTTTCTTT. Protein sequence: CATSDTVNTEAFF.